Listed below are T cell receptor beta chains from one sample, sequenced in a study of T cell responses to AZD1222 COVID-19 vaccine. Assay used: immunoSEQ multiplex PCR; TCRdb lists only in-frame clones, some missing. In the table there are 80,000 to 95,000 clones, 92% of which are singletons. The sequenced sample was peripheral blood, obtained on day 0 of AZD1222 vaccination. These receptors were collected from an adult in good health. CDR3s include the opening cysteine and the closing phenylalanine or tryptophan. A D gene is named only where the DNA matches it firmly. Some rows have no size entry. The others give once, few or many, or a class for an expanded clone.

v_call	j_call	clone_size	d_call	cdr3_nt	cdr3_aa
TRBV10-3	TRBJ1-5	NA	NA	TGTGCCATCAGTGCCGGGGGCAATCAGCCCCAGCATTTT	CAISAGGNQPQHF
TRBV6-2/TRBV6-3	TRBJ2-7	NA	TRBD2	TGTGCCAGCAGTTTCCCATCGACTAGCGGAGGCGAGCAGTACTTC	CASSFPSTSGGEQYF
TRBV27	TRBJ2-2	NA	NA	TGTGCCAGCAGTTTTACTCTAAACACCGGGGAGCTGTTTTTT	CASSFTLNTGELFF
TRBV19	TRBJ2-1	NA	TRBD2	TGTGCCAGTAGTATCAGGGACTATTCCTACAATGAGCAGTTCTTC	CASSIRDYSYNEQFF
TRBV29-1	TRBJ1-1	NA	NA	TGCAGCCCAGTGGGGGGGGGTGAAGCTTTCTTT	CSPVGGGEAFF
TRBV18	TRBJ2-7	once	TRBD1	TGTGCCAGCTCACTTGCCGGGACAGGGTACGAGCAGTACTTC	CASSLAGTGYEQYF
TRBV7-2	TRBJ2-1	once	NA	TGTGCCAGCAGCTTAGAATCGGGGTCCGTCAATGAGCAGTTCTTC	CASSLESGSVNEQFF
TRBV6-5	TRBJ1-6	NA	NA	TGTGCCAGCAGTAACTCAGATAGCTCCTATAATTCACCCCTCCACTTT	CASSNSDSSYNSPLHF
TRBV2	TRBJ2-5	NA	TRBD2	TGTGCCAGGGGACTAGCGGAGGAAGAGACCCAGTACTTC	CARGLAEEETQYF
TRBV6-5	TRBJ1-4	NA	TRBD1	TGTGCCAGCAGCCTTGGACAGGGCCTTAATGAAAAACTGTTTTTT	CASSLGQGLNEKLFF
TRBV4-1	TRBJ2-1	NA	TRBD1	TGCGCCAGCAGCCAAGAGGGACAGGGTTCCTACAATGAGCAGTTCTTC	CASSQEGQGSYNEQFF
TRBV4-1	TRBJ2-2	NA	TRBD2	TGCGCCAGCAGCCAAGCCGGGTGGGAGGGCCGAAGCACCGGGGAGCTGTTTTTT	CASSQAGWEGRSTGELFF
TRBV4-2	TRBJ2-5	NA	NA	TGTGCCAGCAGCCAAGTCGAGCGGCGGGATCAAGAGACCCAGTACTTC	CASSQVERRDQETQYF
TRBV19	TRBJ1-3	NA	NA	TGTGCCAGTAGCCGACGAGGAAACACCATATATTTT	CASSRRGNTIYF
TRBV4-3	TRBJ2-7	NA	TRBD1	TGCGCCAGCAGTCCCGGGACAGGGGGCTACGAGCAGTACTTC	CASSPGTGGYEQYF
TRBV7-3	TRBJ2-1	NA	NA	TGTGCCAGCAGCCTAGGCCTAGCAGGGTACAATGAGCAGTTCTTC	CASSLGLAGYNEQFF
TRBV6-6	TRBJ2-1	NA	TRBD2	TGTGCCAGCAGGGCTAGCGGTGACAATGAGCAGTTCTTC	CASRASGDNEQFF
TRBV29-1	TRBJ2-1	once	TRBD2	TGCAGCGCCATGACTAGCGGAAACAATGAGCAGTTCTTC	CSAMTSGNNEQFF
TRBV7-2	TRBJ1-1	NA	NA	TGTGCCAGCAGCCGTGTTATTTCGAACACTGAAGCTTTCTTT	CASSRVISNTEAFF
TRBV4-1	TRBJ2-3	NA	NA	TGCGCCAGCAGCCAAGGACCCTACACAGATACGCAGTATTTT	CASSQGPYTDTQYF
TRBV28	TRBJ2-5	NA	TRBD1	TGTGCCAGCAGTGGGACAGCGCTCCGGGAGACCCAGTACTTC	CASSGTALRETQYF
TRBV4-1	TRBJ1-3	NA	NA	TGCGCCAGCAGCCAAGAACCCTCGGAACACTCTGGAAACACCATATATTTT	CASSQEPSEHSGNTIYF
TRBV4-1	TRBJ1-5	NA	TRBD1	TGCGCCAGCAGCCTGAGACAGGGGGCAGATAGCAATCAGCCCCAGCATTTT	CASSLRQGADSNQPQHF
TRBV18	TRBJ1-1	NA	TRBD1	TGTGCCAGCTCACTTGGACAGGGGAACACTGAAGCTTTCTTT	CASSLGQGNTEAFF
TRBV6-2/TRBV6-3	TRBJ1-1	once	TRBD1	TGTGCCAGCAGCTTAGACAGGGCGAACACTGAAGCTTTCTTT	CASSLDRANTEAFF
TRBV19	TRBJ2-7	NA	NA	TGTGCCAGTTTATGCGGCCCTACCTACGAGCAGTACTTC	CASLCGPTYEQYF
TRBV5-1	TRBJ2-3	NA	NA	TGCGCCAGCAGTCTTAGCACAGATACGCAGTATTTT	CASSLSTDTQYF
TRBV7-8	TRBJ1-1	NA	NA	TGTGCCAGCAGCTTAGCGGCTTCGGAAGCTTTCTTT	CASSLAASEAFF
TRBV2	TRBJ1-1	NA	TRBD1	TGTGCCAGCAGCCCCCCGGCAGGGGGCACTGAAGCTTTCTTT	CASSPPAGGTEAFF
TRBV6-6	TRBJ2-7	NA	TRBD1	TGTGCCAGCGGGACAGCCACCTACGAGCAGTACTTC	CASGTATYEQYF
TRBV15	TRBJ2-1	NA	NA	TGTGCCACCAGCTTGTACCGGGAGAATGAGCAGTTCTTC	CATSLYRENEQFF
TRBV4-3	TRBJ2-1	NA	NA	TGCGCCAGCAGCCAAGTTGCAATTCGGGGTCTGTTCTTC	CASSQVAIRGLFF
TRBV5-1	TRBJ2-7	once	NA	TGCGCCAGCAGCTTCTCGGACGGCTCCTACGAGCAGTACTTC	CASSFSDGSYEQYF
TRBV25-1	TRBJ1-2	once	NA	TGTGCCAGCAGTGACAGGGAAGTTAGAGGCTACACCTTC	CASSDREVRGYTF
TRBV12-3/TRBV12-4	TRBJ2-1	few	NA	TGTGCCAGCACGCGAGAACCCTACAATGAGCAGTTCTTC	CASTREPYNEQFF
TRBV28	TRBJ1-5	NA	NA	TGTGCCAGCAGTTCGGGAGATCAGCCCCAGCATTTT	CASSSGDQPQHF
TRBV6-1	TRBJ2-7	NA	NA	TGTGCCAGCAGTGTGCATGGCCAGCGGCCAGGGAATCCCTACGAGCAGTACTTC	CASSVHGQRPGNPYEQYF
TRBV7-9	TRBJ2-1	NA	TRBD2	TGTGCCAGCAGCAGCATCCTAGCGGGCTACAATGAGCAGTTCTTC	CASSSILAGYNEQFF
TRBV20-1	TRBJ2-3	NA	NA	TGCAGTGCTAGTTCTGGTACCGAAAGCACAGATACGCAGTATTTT	CSASSGTESTDTQYF
TRBV19	TRBJ2-1	NA	NA	TGTGCCAGTAGTATCTATAATGGGGAGGACGAGCAGTTCTTC	CASSIYNGEDEQFF
TRBV7-3	TRBJ2-7	NA	TRBD2	TGTGCCAGCAGTTCTAGCGGGGATAGGGAGCAGTACTTC	CASSSSGDREQYF
TRBV10-1	TRBJ2-7	NA	TRBD1	TGCGCCAGCAGTGAGCGCCGGGACAGCTACGAGCAGTACTTC	CASSERRDSYEQYF
TRBV7-9	TRBJ2-3	NA	NA	TGTGCCAGCACGGGCGGTCCCACAGATACGCAGTATTTT	CASTGGPTDTQYF
TRBV24-1	TRBJ2-1	once	TRBD2	TGTGCCACCAGTGGGCGAGCGGGAGTGAGCTCCTACAATGAGCAGTTCTTC	CATSGRAGVSSYNEQFF
TRBV6-6	TRBJ2-5	NA	NA	TGTGCCAGCAGAATCAGACTGGGCTCGTCGACCCAGTACTTC	CASRIRLGSSTQYF
TRBV5-1	TRBJ1-1	few	NA	TGCGCCAGCAGCTTGGTTTGGGGGCGCACTGAAGCTTTCTTT	CASSLVWGRTEAFF
TRBV28	TRBJ2-1	NA	NA	TGTGCCAGCAGACCCCGGTACTCCTACAATGAGCAGTTCTTC	CASRPRYSYNEQFF
TRBV28	TRBJ1-2	NA	NA	TGTGCCAGCAGTTCAGGGCGCGGGCACTATGGCTACACCTTC	CASSSGRGHYGYTF
TRBV5-1	TRBJ1-6	NA	NA	TGCGCCAGCAGCTTGAACACAGGGAATAATTCACCCCTCCACTTT	CASSLNTGNNSPLHF
TRBV7-2	TRBJ2-7	NA	NA	TGTGCCAGCAGCTTCGGAGGTGGCTACGAGCAGTACTTC	CASSFGGGYEQYF
TRBV29-1	TRBJ1-4	NA	NA	TGCAGCGTATCAGAGGCGGCTAATGAAAAACTGTTTTTT	CSVSEAANEKLFF
TRBV3-1/TRBV3-2	TRBJ1-1	NA	NA	TGTGCCAGCAGCCAAGATCTTTTGACGGACAACACTGAAGCTTTCTTT	CASSQDLLTDNTEAFF
TRBV5-1	TRBJ2-1	few	TRBD1	TGCGCCAGCAGCCTGGACAGGAGCACCTACAATGAGCAGTTCTTC	CASSLDRSTYNEQFF
TRBV7-9	TRBJ1-2	NA	TRBD1	TGTGCCAGCAGCTTAGCGCCGACAGGGGCCTATGGCTACACCTTC	CASSLAPTGAYGYTF
TRBV6-2/TRBV6-3	TRBJ1-5	NA	NA	TGTGCCAGCAGTACAGTGGATCGGCCCCAGCATTTT	CASSTVDRPQHF
TRBV19	TRBJ2-7	NA	NA	TGTGCCAGTAGCATACAAGGACAGACCATGGGCTACGAGCAGTACTTC	CASSIQGQTMGYEQYF
TRBV29-1	TRBJ2-6	few	NA	TGCAGCGTTGGAAACTCTGGGGCCAACGTCCTGACTTTC	CSVGNSGANVLTF
TRBV11-3	TRBJ1-2	few	NA	TGTGCCAGCAGCTTAGTCTCGAGGGGGGCACAAGGCTACACCTTC	CASSLVSRGAQGYTF
TRBV10-3	TRBJ1-5	NA	NA	TGTGCCATCAGTGCGGGGGGGGGCAATCAGCCCCAGCATTTT	CAISAGGGNQPQHF
TRBV4-2	TRBJ1-1	NA	NA	TGTGCCAGCAGCCAGGAGAGTGCGAACACTGAAGCTTTCTTT	CASSQESANTEAFF